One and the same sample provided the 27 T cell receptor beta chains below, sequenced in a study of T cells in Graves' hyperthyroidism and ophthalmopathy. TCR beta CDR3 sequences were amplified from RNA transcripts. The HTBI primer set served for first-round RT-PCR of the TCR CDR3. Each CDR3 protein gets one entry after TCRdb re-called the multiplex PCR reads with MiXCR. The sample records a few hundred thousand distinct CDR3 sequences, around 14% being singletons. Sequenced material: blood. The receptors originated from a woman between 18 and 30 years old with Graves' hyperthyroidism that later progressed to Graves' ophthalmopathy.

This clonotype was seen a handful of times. The chain's CDR3 is CASSIAGTLAYEQYF. The CDR3 coding sequence is TGTGCCAGTAGTATCGCCGGGACATTAGCCTACGAGCAGTACTTC. The genes are TRBV19 and TRBJ2-7, with D tentatively TRBD1 (6 bases). Germline-derived CDR1 and CDR2 are LNHDA and SQIVND (reference sequence). Trimming stripped 3 bases from V and 2 bases from J, with 14 bases between. The CDR3 consists of 15 residues.

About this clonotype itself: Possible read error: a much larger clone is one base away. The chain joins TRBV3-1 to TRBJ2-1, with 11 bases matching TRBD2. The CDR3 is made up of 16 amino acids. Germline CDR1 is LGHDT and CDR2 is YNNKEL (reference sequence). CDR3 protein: CASSQWTSGSYNEHFF. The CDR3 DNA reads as TGTGCCAGCAGCCAGTGGACTAGCGGGTCCTACAATGAGCATTTCTTC.

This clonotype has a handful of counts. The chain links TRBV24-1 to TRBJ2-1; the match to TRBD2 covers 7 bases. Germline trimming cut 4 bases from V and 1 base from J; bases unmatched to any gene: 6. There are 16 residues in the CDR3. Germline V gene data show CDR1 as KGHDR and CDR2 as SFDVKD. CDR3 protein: CATSDPRDYSYNEQFF. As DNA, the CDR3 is TGTGCCACCAGTGACCCCCGGGACTATTCCTACAATGAGCAGTTCTTC.

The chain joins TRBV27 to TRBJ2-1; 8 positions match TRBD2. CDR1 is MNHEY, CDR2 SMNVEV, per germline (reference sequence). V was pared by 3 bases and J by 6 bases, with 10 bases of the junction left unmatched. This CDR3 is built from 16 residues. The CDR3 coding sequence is TGTGCCAGCAGTTTTAAGGTCCAGCGGGAGCTCAATGAGCAGTTCTTC. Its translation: CASSFKVQRELNEQFF.

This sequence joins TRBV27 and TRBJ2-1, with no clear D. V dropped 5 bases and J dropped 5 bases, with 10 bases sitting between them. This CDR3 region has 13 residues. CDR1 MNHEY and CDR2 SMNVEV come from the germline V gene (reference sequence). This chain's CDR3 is CASSHRLNNEQFF. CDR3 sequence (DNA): TGTGCCAGCAGTCATCGACTGAACAATGAGCAGTTCTTC.

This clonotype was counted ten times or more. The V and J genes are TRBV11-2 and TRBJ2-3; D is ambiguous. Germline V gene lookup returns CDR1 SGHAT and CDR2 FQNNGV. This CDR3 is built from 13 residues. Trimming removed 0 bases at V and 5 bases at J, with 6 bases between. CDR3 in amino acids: CASSLDVRDTQYF. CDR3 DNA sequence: TGTGCCAGCAGCTTAGATGTTAGAGATACGCAGTATTTT.

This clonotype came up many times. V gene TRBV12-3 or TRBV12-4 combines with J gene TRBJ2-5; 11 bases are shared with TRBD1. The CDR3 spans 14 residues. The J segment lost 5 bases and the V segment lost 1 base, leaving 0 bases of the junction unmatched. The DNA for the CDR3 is TGTGCCAGCAGTTTAGGGGACAGGGGGGAGACCCAGTACTTC. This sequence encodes CASSLGDRGETQYF.

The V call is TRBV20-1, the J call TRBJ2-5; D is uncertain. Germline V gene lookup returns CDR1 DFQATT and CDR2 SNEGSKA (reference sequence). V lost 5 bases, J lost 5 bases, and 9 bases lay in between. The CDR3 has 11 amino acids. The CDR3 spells CSAYKEETQYF. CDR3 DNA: TGCAGTGCTTATAAGGAGGAGACCCAGTACTTC.

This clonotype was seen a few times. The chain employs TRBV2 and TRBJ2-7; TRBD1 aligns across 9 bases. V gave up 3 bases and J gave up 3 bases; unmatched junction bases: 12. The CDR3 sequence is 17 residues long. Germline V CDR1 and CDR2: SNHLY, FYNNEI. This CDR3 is CASSDRAAGTGRYEQYF. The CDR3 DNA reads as TGTGCCAGCAGTGACCGCGCGGCCGGGACAGGGCGCTACGAGCAGTACTTC.

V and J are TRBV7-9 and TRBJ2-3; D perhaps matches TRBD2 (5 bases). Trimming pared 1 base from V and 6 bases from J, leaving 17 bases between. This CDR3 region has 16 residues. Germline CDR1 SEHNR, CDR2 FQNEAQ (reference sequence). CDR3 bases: TGTGCCAGCAGCTTAGAGTTTACTGTGCCGGGGGATACGCAGTATTTT. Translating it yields CASSLEFTVPGDTQYF.

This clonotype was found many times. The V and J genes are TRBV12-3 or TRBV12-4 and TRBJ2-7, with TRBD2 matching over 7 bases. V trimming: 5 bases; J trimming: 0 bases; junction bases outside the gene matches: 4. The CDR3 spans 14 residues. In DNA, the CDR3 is TGTGCCAGCAGTCCTAGCGGCCTCTCCTACGAGCAGTACTTC. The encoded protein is CASSPSGLSYEQYF.

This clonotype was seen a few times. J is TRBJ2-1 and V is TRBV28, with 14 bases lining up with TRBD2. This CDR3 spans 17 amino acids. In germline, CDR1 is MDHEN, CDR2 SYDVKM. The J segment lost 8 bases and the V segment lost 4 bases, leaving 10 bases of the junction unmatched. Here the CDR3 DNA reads TGTGCCAGCAGTTCCTTCCCCGGGACTAGCGGGAGTGATGAGCAGTTCTTC. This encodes CASSSFPGTSGSDEQFF.

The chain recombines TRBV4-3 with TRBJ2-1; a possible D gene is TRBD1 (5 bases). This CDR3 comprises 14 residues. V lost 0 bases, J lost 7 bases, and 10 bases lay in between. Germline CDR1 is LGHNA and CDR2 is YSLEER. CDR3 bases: TGCGCCAGCAGCCAAGATTTTAAGGGGAATGAGCAGTTCTTC. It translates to CASSQDFKGNEQFF.

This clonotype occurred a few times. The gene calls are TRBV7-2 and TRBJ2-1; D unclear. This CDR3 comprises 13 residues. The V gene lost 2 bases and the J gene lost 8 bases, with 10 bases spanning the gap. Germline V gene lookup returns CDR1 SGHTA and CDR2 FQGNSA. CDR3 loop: CASSLTHGDEQFF. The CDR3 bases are TGTGCCAGCAGCTTAACGCACGGCGATGAGCAGTTCTTC. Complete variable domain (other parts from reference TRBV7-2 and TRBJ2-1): GAGVSQSPSNKVTEKGKDVELRCDPISGHTALYWYRQSLGQGLEFLIYFQGNSAPDKSGLPSDRFSAERTGGSVSTLTIQRTQQEDSAVYLCASSLTHGDEQFFGPGTRLTVL.

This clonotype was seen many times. This CDR3 is CASSEGGDTDTQYF. CDR3 DNA sequence: TGTGCCAGCAGTGAGGGGGGAGACACAGATACGCAGTATTTT. The chain links TRBV6-1 to TRBJ2-3; possibly TRBD2 for D (6 bases). In germline, CDR1 is MNHNS, CDR2 SASEGT. Trimming cost V 3 bases and J 2 bases, with 9 bases left between them. The CDR3 totals 14 residues.

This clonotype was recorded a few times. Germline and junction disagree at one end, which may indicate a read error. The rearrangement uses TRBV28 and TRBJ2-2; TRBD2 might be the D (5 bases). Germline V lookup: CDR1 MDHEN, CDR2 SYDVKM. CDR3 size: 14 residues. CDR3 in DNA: TGTGCCAGCAGTTTAATGAGTGACACCGGGGAGCTGCTTTTT. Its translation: CASSLMSDTGELLF.

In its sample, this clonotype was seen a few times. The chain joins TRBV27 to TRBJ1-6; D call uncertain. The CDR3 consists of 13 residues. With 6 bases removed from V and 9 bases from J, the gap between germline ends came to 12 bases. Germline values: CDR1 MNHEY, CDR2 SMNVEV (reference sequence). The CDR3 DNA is TGTGCCAGCAGCCCCTCGACAAGTTCACCCCTCCACTTT. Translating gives CASSPSTSSPLHF.

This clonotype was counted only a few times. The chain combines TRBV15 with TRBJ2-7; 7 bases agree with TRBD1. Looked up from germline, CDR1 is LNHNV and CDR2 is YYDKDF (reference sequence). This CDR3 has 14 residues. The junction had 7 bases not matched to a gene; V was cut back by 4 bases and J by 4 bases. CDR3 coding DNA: TGTGCCACCAGCATGGGCAGGGGGAATTACGAGCAGTACTTC. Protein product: CATSMGRGNYEQYF. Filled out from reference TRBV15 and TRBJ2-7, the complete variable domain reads DAMVIQNPRYQVTQFGKPVTLSCSQTLNHNVMYWYQQKSSQAPKLLFHYYDKDFNNEADTPDNFQSRRPNTSFCFLDIRSPGLGDTAMYLCATSMGRGNYEQYFGPGTRLTVT.

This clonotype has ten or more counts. CDR3 residues: CASSWAGPIREQYF. For the CDR3, the DNA is TGTGCCAGCAGTTGGGCAGGGCCCATCCGTGAGCAGTACTTC. This chain joins TRBV28 and TRBJ2-7; D might be TRBD1 (5 bases). V lost 4 bases, J lost 7 bases, and 17 bases lay in between. The CDR3 is 14 amino acids. From germline, CDR1 is MDHEN and CDR2 SYDVKM.

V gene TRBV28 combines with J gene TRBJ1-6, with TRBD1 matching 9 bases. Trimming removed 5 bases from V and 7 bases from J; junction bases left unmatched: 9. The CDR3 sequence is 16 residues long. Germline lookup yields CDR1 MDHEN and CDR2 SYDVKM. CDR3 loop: CASSRDRDRANSPLHF. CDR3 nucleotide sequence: TGTGCCAGCAGTAGAGACCGGGACAGGGCCAATTCACCCCTCCACTTT.

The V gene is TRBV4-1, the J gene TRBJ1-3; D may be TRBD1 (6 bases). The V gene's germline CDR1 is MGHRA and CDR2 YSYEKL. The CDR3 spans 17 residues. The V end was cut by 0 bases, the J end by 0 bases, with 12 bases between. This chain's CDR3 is CASSQDRGQSSGNTIYF. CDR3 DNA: TGCGCCAGCAGCCAAGACCGTGGACAGTCCTCTGGAAACACCATATATTTT.

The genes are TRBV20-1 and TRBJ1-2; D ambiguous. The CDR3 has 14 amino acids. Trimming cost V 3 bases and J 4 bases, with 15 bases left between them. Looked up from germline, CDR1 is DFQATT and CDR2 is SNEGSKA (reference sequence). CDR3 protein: CSASSRNYAYGYTF. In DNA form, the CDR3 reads TGCAGTGCTAGTAGCCGTAATTACGCCTATGGCTACACCTTC.

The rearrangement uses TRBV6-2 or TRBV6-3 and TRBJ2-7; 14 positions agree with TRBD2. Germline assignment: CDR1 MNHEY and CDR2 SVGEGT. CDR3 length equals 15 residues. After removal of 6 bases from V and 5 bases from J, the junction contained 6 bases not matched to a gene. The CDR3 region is CASRRLAGGPDEQYF. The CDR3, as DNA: TGTGCCAGCAGGCGACTAGCGGGAGGGCCGGACGAGCAGTACTTC.

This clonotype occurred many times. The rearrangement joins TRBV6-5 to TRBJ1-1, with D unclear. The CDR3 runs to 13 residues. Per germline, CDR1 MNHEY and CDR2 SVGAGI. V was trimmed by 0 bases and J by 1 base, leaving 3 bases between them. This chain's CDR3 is CASSYSQNTEAFF. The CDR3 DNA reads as TGTGCCAGCAGTTACTCCCAGAACACTGAAGCTTTCTTT.

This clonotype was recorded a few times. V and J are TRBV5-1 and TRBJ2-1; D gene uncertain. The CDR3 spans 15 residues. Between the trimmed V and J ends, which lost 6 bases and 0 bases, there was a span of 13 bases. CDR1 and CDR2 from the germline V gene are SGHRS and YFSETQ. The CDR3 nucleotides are TGCGCCAGCATCTCAGGACCGAGCTCCTACAATGAGCAGTTCTTC. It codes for CASISGPSSYNEQFF.

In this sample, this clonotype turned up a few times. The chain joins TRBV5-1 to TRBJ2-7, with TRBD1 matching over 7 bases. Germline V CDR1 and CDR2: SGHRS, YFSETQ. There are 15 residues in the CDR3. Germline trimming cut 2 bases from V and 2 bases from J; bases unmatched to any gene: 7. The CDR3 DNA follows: TGCGCCAGCAGCTTTACCCGGGACAGCACCTACGAGCAGTACTTC. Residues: CASSFTRDSTYEQYF.

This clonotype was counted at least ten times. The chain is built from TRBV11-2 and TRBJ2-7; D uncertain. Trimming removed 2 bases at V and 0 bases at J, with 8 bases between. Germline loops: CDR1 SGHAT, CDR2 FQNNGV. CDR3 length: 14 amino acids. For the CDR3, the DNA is TGTGCCAGCAGCTTAACCGACGCCTCCTACGAGCAGTACTTC. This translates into CASSLTDASYEQYF.